This T cell receptor (beta chain) emerged from a study of cytomegalovirus exposure and HLA in healthy donors. Study-wide results and caveats: Sequence variants that were highly shared formed a cluster that was likely a sequencing artifact.

The PCR used 60 Vbeta and 13 Jbeta primers. Assay used: immunoSEQ multiplex PCR; TCRdb lists only in-frame clones, some missing. The sample shows tens of thousands of clones, more than 90% of them seen only once. A word on this clone: Its antigen remains unknown.

Trimming left V 3 bases short and J 5 bases short, with 17 bases between. The germline gives CDR1 SGHAT, CDR2 FQNNGV. The CDR3 runs 15 residues. The specimen was PBMCs. The chain links TRBV11-2 to TRBJ2-7; D is perhaps TRBD1 (6 bases). This TCR derives from a woman aged 18 to 35 in good health and CMV-seronegative. CDR3 sequence reads: CASSFTAGAGDEQYF. The CDR3 DNA follows: TGTGCCAGCAGCTTCACCGCAGGGGCTGGTGACGAGCAGTACTTC.